A single TCR beta chain is shown here with its context. The antigen is undetermined. TCRdb's table, derived via immunoSEQ multiplex PCR, lists solely in-frame clones and lacks some. Of more than 7,000 clones in the sample, roughly 70% are singletons; the top ten hold roughly 40%. Germline V lookup: CDR1 SNHLY, CDR2 FYNNEI. Trimming removed 4 bases at V and 7 bases at J, with 4 bases between. This CDR3 is built from 10 residues. This sample is part of a study of OX40 agonist ivuxolimab in advanced cancers. The overall study: The drug used for patients, ivuxolimab, was an agonistic anti-OX40 (CD134) antibody. Study-wide points: By week 6 at 0.1 to 3.0 mg/kg, blood CD4+ and CD8+ T cells had expanded clonally.

The sequences come from CD4+ or CD8+ T cells sorted from blood, collected in a trial of the OX40 agonist ivuxolimab. The receptor's source is an adult with an advanced solid tumor such as melanoma, head and neck, liver or kidney cancer. The rearrangement links TRBV2 to TRBJ1-1; D is undetermined. The CDR3 DNA is TGTGCCAGCAGTGTCGGTGAAGCTTTCTTT. It is translated as CASSVGEAFF.